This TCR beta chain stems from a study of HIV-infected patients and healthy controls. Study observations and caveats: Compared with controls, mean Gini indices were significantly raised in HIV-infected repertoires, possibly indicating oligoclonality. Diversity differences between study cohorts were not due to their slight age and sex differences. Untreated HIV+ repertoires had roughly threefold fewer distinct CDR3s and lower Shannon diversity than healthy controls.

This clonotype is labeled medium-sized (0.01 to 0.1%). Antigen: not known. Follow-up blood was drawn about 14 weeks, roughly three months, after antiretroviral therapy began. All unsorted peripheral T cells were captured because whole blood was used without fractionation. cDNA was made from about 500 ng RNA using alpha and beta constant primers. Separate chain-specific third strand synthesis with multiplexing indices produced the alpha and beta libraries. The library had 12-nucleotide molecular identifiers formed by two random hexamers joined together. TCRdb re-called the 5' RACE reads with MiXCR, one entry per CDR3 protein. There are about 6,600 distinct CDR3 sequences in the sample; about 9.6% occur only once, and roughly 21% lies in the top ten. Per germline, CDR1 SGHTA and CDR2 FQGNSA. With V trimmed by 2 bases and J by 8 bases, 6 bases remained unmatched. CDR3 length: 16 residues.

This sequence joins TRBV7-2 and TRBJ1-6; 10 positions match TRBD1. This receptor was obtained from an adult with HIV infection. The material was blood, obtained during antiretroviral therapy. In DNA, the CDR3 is TGTGCCAGCAGCTTAAAACCGGGACAGGGGTATTCACCCCTCCACTTT. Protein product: CASSLKPGQGYSPLHF.